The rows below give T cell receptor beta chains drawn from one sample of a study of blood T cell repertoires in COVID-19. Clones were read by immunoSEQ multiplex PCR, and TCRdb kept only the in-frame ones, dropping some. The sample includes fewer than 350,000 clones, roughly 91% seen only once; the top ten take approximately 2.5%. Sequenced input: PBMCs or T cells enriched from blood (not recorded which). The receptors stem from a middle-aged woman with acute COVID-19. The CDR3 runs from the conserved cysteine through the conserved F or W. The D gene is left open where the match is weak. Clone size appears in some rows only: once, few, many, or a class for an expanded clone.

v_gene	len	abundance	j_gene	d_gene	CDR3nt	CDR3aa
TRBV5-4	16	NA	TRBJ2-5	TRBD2	TGTGCCAGCAGCTTCCCAGCGGGAGGGCGGCAAGAGACCCAGTACTTC	CASSFPAGGRQETQYF
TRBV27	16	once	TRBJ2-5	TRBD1	TGTGCCAGCAGTTTATCCGGGACAGGGGGCGTGGAGACCCAGTACTTC	CASSLSGTGGVETQYF
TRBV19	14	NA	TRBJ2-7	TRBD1	TGTGCCAGTAGTAGGACAGGGGGTTCCTACGAGCAGTACTTC	CASSRTGGSYEQYF
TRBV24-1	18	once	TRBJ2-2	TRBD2	TGTGCCACCAGTGATTGGAGACTAGCGGGGGGGTTCACCGGGGAGCTGTTTTTT	CATSDWRLAGGFTGELFF
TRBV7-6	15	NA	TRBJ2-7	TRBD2	TGTGCCAGCAGCTCCGGACTAGCGGGTGGGGGGGAGCAGTACTTC	CASSSGLAGGGEQYF
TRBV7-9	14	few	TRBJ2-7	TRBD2	TGTGCCAGCAGCTCCTCTAGCGGGAGGCGCGAGCAGTACTTC	CASSSSSGRREQYF
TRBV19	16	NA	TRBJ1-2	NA	TGTGCCAGTAGTATCGGAGGCGGCCGAGCTAACTATGGCTACACCTTC	CASSIGGGRANYGYTF
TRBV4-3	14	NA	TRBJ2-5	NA	TGCGCCAGCAGCCAAGCGTTTCCCGTCGGGACCCAGTACTTC	CASSQAFPVGTQYF
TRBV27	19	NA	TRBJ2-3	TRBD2	TGTGCCAGCAGTTTATCCGCCCAGAGGAGAGCGGGGGGGTCAGATACGCAGTATTTT	CASSLSAQRRAGGSDTQYF
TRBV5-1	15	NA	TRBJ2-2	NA	TGCGCCAGCAGCTCTCCAGACTTGATTATAGGGGAGCTGTTTTTT	CASSSPDLIIGELFF
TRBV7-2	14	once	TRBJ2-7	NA	TGTGCCAGCAGCTTAGGGTCCAGCTCCTACGAGCAGTACTTC	CASSLGSSSYEQYF
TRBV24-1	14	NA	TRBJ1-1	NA	TGTGCCACCAGTGATCAATATCGGCATCTAGGAGCTTTCTTT	CATSDQYRHLGAFF
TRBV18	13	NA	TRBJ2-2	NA	TGTGCCAGCTCACCCTCGACGAGGCGGGAGCTGTTTTTT	CASSPSTRRELFF
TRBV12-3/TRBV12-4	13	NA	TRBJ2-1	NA	TGTGCCAGCAGGTCTCGGTCCTACAATGAGCAGTTCTTC	CASRSRSYNEQFF
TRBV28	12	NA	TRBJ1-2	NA	TGTGCCAGCCACGGACAGCGCTATGGCTACACCTTC	CASHGQRYGYTF
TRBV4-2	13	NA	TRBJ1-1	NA	TGTGCCAGCAGCCTCTCGGTCGGGACTGAAGCTTTCTTT	CASSLSVGTEAFF
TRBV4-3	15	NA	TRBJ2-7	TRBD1	TGCGCCAGCAGCCCCGACAGGGGGATCTCCTACGAGCAGTACTTC	CASSPDRGISYEQYF
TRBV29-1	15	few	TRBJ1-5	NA	TGCAGCGTTGAAGAGGGCCAGGGTAGCAATCAGCCCCAGCATTTT	CSVEEGQGSNQPQHF
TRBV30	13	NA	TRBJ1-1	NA	TGTGCCTGGAGGCCCTCCCCGCGGTTTGGAGCTTTCTTT	CAWRPSPRFGAFF
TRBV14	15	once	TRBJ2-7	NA	TGTGCCAGCAGCCACCCTAGGAGGCTTGGGTACGAGCAGTACTTC	CASSHPRRLGYEQYF
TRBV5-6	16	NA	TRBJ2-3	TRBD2	TGTGCCAGCAGCCCCGGGACTAGCGGGCCGGGGGATACGCAGTATTTT	CASSPGTSGPGDTQYF
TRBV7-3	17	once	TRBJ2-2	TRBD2	TGTGCCAGCAGCCCCGGACTAGCGGGGGCTGTCACCGGGGAGCTGTTTTTT	CASSPGLAGAVTGELFF
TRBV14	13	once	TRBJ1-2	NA	TGTGCCAGCAGCTTAAGACGGGGTTATGGCTACACCTTC	CASSLRRGYGYTF
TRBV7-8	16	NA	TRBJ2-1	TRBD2	TGTGCCAGCAGCTGGACGACTAGCGGGATTCCTGATGAGCAGTTCTTC	CASSWTTSGIPDEQFF
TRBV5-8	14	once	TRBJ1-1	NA	TGTGCCAGCAGCCCCCGGTTGCGCGTCGCTGAAGCTTTCTTT	CASSPRLRVAEAFF
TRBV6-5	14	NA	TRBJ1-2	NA	TGTGCCAGCAGAAAGACCGGGGGTGACTATGGCTACACCTTC	CASRKTGGDYGYTF
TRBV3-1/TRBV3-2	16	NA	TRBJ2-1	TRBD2	TGTGCCAGCAGCCAGCCGGGACTAGCGGGACGTAATGAGCAGTTCTTC	CASSQPGLAGRNEQFF
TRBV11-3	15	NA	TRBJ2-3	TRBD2	TGTGCCAGCAGCTCCGGGACTAGCGTCACAGATACGCAGTATTTT	CASSSGTSVTDTQYF
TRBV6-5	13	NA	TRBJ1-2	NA	TGTGCCAGCACCGGGGGGGGTGGATATGGCTACACCTTC	CASTGGGGYGYTF
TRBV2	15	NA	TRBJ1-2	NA	TGTGCCAGCGGCCAGTCGTGGCAGGGAGGGGGAGGCTACACCTTC	CASGQSWQGGGGYTF
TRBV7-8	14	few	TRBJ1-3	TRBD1	TGTGCCAGCAGCTACAGGGGGTCTGGAAACACCATATATTTT	CASSYRGSGNTIYF
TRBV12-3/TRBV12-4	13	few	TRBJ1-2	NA	TGTGCCAGCAGTTTTATCGCTCAGTTGGGCTACACCTTC	CASSFIAQLGYTF
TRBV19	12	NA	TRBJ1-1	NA	TGTGCCAGTAGCCAACTACTAGGGAAAGCTTTCTTT	CASSQLLGKAFF
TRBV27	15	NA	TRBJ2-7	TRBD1	TGTGCCAGCAGTCCGGGGACAGGCCTTGCCTACGAGCAGTACTTC	CASSPGTGLAYEQYF
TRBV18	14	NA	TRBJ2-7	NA	TGTGCCAGCTCGTGGGCTCATGGCTCCTACGAGCAGTACTTC	CASSWAHGSYEQYF
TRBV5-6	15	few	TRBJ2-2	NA	TGTGCCAGCAGCTCGTGGCTCCCGAACACCGGGGAGCTGTTTTTT	CASSSWLPNTGELFF